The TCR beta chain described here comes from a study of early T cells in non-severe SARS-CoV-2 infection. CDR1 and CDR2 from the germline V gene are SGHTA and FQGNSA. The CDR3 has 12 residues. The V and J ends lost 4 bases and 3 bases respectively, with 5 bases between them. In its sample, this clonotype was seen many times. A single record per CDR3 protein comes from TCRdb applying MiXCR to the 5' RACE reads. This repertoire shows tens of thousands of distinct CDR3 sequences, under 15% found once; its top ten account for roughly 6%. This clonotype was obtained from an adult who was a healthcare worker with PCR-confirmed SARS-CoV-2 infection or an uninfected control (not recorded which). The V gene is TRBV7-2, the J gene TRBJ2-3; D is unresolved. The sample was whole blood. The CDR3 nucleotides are TGTGCCAGCAGCTCCAATACAGATACGCAGTATTTT. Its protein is CASSSNTDTQYF.